Listed below are T cell receptor beta chains from one sample, sequenced in a study of blood T cell repertoires in COVID-19. The method was immunoSEQ multiplex PCR; TCRdb's version includes in-frame clones alone and lacks a portion of them. This sample yields roughly 120,000 clones, of which 85% are seen a single time; roughly 3.5% belongs to the top ten. The sequenced sample consisted of peripheral blood. The source is a man aged 35-49 years with acute or convalescent COVID-19. Each CDR3 is given with its conserved first and last residue. Each record gives: V gene, D gene, clone size, J gene, CDR3 protein, CDR3 DNA. The D gene is left open where the match is weak. Part of the rows lack a size; the others show once, few, many or a class for expanded clones.

v_call: TRBV6-5; d_call: -; clone_size: -; j_call: TRBJ2-2; cdr3_aa: CASSYSAGNTGELFF; cdr3_nt: TGTGCCAGCAGTTACTCAGCTGGGAACACCGGGGAGCTGTTTTTT
v_call: TRBV4-1; d_call: TRBD1; clone_size: -; j_call: TRBJ1-1; cdr3_aa: CASSQTWGTVNTEAFF; cdr3_nt: TGCGCCAGCAGCCAAACTTGGGGGACAGTGAACACTGAAGCTTTCTTT
v_call: TRBV6-1; d_call: -; clone_size: once; j_call: TRBJ2-2; cdr3_aa: CASSAEGEKILWTGELFF; cdr3_nt: TGTGCCAGCAGTGCCGAGGGCGAAAAAATACTATGGACCGGGGAGCTGTTTTTT
v_call: TRBV5-1; d_call: TRBD2; clone_size: once; j_call: TRBJ2-5; cdr3_aa: CASSPGLAGGRQETQYF; cdr3_nt: TGCGCCAGCAGCCCTGGACTAGCGGGGGGACGCCAAGAGACCCAGTACTTC
v_call: TRBV19; d_call: -; clone_size: -; j_call: TRBJ2-1; cdr3_aa: CASRLSVSSYNEQFF; cdr3_nt: TGTGCCAGTAGATTATCAGTAAGCTCCTACAATGAGCAGTTCTTC
v_call: TRBV19; d_call: -; clone_size: -; j_call: TRBJ1-5; cdr3_aa: CASSLQGNQPQHF; cdr3_nt: TGTGCCAGTAGCCTACAGGGTAATCAGCCCCAGCATTTT
v_call: TRBV2; d_call: TRBD2; clone_size: -; j_call: TRBJ2-3; cdr3_aa: CASGLAGSTDTQYF; cdr3_nt: TGTGCCAGCGGGCTAGCGGGGAGCACAGATACGCAGTATTTT
v_call: TRBV30; d_call: -; clone_size: -; j_call: TRBJ1-3; cdr3_aa: CAWTRVGGAGNTIYF; cdr3_nt: TGTGCCTGGACCAGAGTGGGGGGAGCTGGAAACACCATATATTTT
v_call: TRBV3-1/TRBV3-2; d_call: -; clone_size: -; j_call: TRBJ1-6; cdr3_aa: CASSQSPGVDSPLHF; cdr3_nt: TGTGCCAGCAGCCAAAGCCCAGGGGTAGATTCACCCCTCCACTTT
v_call: TRBV7-2; d_call: TRBD2; clone_size: -; j_call: TRBJ2-1; cdr3_aa: CASSRTSGPYNEQFF; cdr3_nt: TGTGCCAGCAGCCGGACTAGCGGGCCCTACAATGAGCAGTTCTTC
v_call: TRBV5-5; d_call: TRBD2; clone_size: -; j_call: TRBJ2-7; cdr3_aa: CASSLAPMTSGDYEQYF; cdr3_nt: TGTGCCAGCAGCTTGGCCCCGATGACTAGCGGGGACTACGAGCAGTACTTC
v_call: TRBV7-3; d_call: TRBD1; clone_size: once; j_call: TRBJ2-3; cdr3_aa: CASSPDRGNTDTQYF; cdr3_nt: TGTGCCAGCAGCCCGGACAGGGGAAACACAGATACGCAGTATTTT
v_call: TRBV6-2/TRBV6-3; d_call: TRBD2; clone_size: -; j_call: TRBJ2-7; cdr3_aa: CASSYSSGTYEQYF; cdr3_nt: TGTGCCAGCAGTTACTCGAGCGGGACCTACGAGCAGTACTTC
v_call: TRBV11-1; d_call: -; clone_size: once; j_call: TRBJ2-6; cdr3_aa: CASSLRGTGANVLTF; cdr3_nt: TGTGCCAGCAGCTTACGGGGGACTGGGGCCAACGTCCTGACTTTC
v_call: TRBV5-1; d_call: -; clone_size: -; j_call: TRBJ2-3; cdr3_aa: CASSLGRGTDTQYF; cdr3_nt: TGCGCCAGCAGCTTGGGGAGGGGTACAGATACGCAGTATTTT
v_call: TRBV6-4; d_call: -; clone_size: -; j_call: TRBJ2-3; cdr3_aa: CASRPNRGTDTQYF; cdr3_nt: TGTGCCAGCAGGCCAAACAGAGGCACAGATACGCAGTATTTT
v_call: TRBV19; d_call: TRBD1; clone_size: -; j_call: TRBJ1-2; cdr3_aa: CASSGTGPDYGYTF; cdr3_nt: TGTGCCAGTAGTGGGACAGGGCCTGACTATGGCTACACCTTC
v_call: TRBV5-5; d_call: -; clone_size: -; j_call: TRBJ2-2; cdr3_aa: CASGGFGGLTGELFF; cdr3_nt: TGTGCCAGCGGCGGCTTCGGGGGTCTAACCGGGGAGCTGTTTTTT
v_call: TRBV3-1/TRBV3-2; d_call: -; clone_size: -; j_call: TRBJ2-1; cdr3_aa: CASSQERGSYNEQFF; cdr3_nt: TGTGCCAGCAGCCAAGAAAGGGGGAGCTACAATGAGCAGTTCTTC
v_call: TRBV12-3/TRBV12-4; d_call: TRBD1; clone_size: few; j_call: TRBJ1-2; cdr3_aa: CASTLDREYGYTF; cdr3_nt: TGTGCCAGCACTTTGGACAGGGAATATGGCTACACCTTC
v_call: TRBV7-9; d_call: TRBD1; clone_size: -; j_call: TRBJ2-7; cdr3_aa: CASSSYDREGEQYF; cdr3_nt: TGTGCCAGCAGCTCGTATGACAGGGAAGGCGAGCAGTACTTC
v_call: TRBV27; d_call: TRBD2; clone_size: -; j_call: TRBJ2-7; cdr3_aa: CASSPLGGEQYF; cdr3_nt: TGTGCCAGCAGTCCTTTGGGAGGGGAGCAGTACTTC
v_call: TRBV7-8; d_call: TRBD2; clone_size: once; j_call: TRBJ2-1; cdr3_aa: CASSLEPAGGSYNEQFF; cdr3_nt: TGTGCCAGCAGCTTAGAACCTGCGGGGGGCTCCTACAATGAGCAGTTCTTC
v_call: TRBV14; d_call: TRBD1; clone_size: -; j_call: TRBJ2-7; cdr3_aa: CASSPIDRASYEQYF; cdr3_nt: TGTGCCAGCAGTCCTATAGACAGGGCATCCTACGAGCAGTACTTC
v_call: TRBV20-1; d_call: -; clone_size: -; j_call: TRBJ2-1; cdr3_aa: CSATESSYNEQFF; cdr3_nt: TGCAGTGCTACTGAGAGCTCCTACAATGAGCAGTTCTTC
v_call: TRBV19; d_call: -; clone_size: -; j_call: TRBJ2-2; cdr3_aa: CASSISSSTGELFF; cdr3_nt: TGTGCCAGTAGTATTTCTAGTTCAACCGGGGAGCTGTTTTTT
v_call: TRBV27; d_call: -; clone_size: -; j_call: TRBJ1-1; cdr3_aa: CASSLSREGTEAFF; cdr3_nt: TGTGCCAGCAGTTTATCGCGGGAGGGGACTGAAGCTTTCTTT
v_call: TRBV19; d_call: -; clone_size: once; j_call: TRBJ1-2; cdr3_aa: CASSIDRNYGYTF; cdr3_nt: TGTGCCAGTAGTATAGATCGGAACTATGGCTACACCTTC
v_call: TRBV3-1/TRBV3-2; d_call: -; clone_size: -; j_call: TRBJ1-2; cdr3_aa: CASSRNPGRGGYTF; cdr3_nt: TGTGCCAGCAGCCGAAATCCAGGGCGGGGAGGCTACACCTTC
v_call: TRBV16; d_call: -; clone_size: -; j_call: TRBJ2-7; cdr3_aa: CASSQPYYEQYF; cdr3_nt: TGTGCCAGCAGCCAACCGTACTACGAGCAGTACTTC
v_call: TRBV7-6; d_call: TRBD2; clone_size: few; j_call: TRBJ2-1; cdr3_aa: CASSIRALAGGNEQFF; cdr3_nt: TGTGCCAGCAGCATAAGGGCCCTAGCGGGAGGAAATGAGCAGTTCTTC
v_call: TRBV6-6; d_call: TRBD2; clone_size: -; j_call: TRBJ2-3; cdr3_aa: CASSRSGGDTDTQYF; cdr3_nt: TGTGCCAGCAGCCGTAGCGGGGGAGACACAGATACGCAGTATTTT
v_call: TRBV3-1/TRBV3-2; d_call: TRBD2; clone_size: once; j_call: TRBJ2-7; cdr3_aa: CASSQSLADEQYF; cdr3_nt: TGTGCCAGCAGCCAGTCCCTAGCGGACGAGCAGTACTTC
v_call: TRBV19; d_call: TRBD1; clone_size: -; j_call: TRBJ2-3; cdr3_aa: CASQQGSSTDTQYF; cdr3_nt: TGTGCCAGTCAACAGGGGTCTAGCACAGATACGCAGTATTTT
v_call: TRBV5-1; d_call: TRBD2; clone_size: once; j_call: TRBJ2-1; cdr3_aa: CASSLIAGGSYNEQFF; cdr3_nt: TGCGCCAGCAGCTTGATAGCGGGGGGTTCCTACAATGAGCAGTTCTTC
v_call: TRBV4-1; d_call: -; clone_size: -; j_call: TRBJ2-3; cdr3_aa: CASSQVSAGTTDTQYF; cdr3_nt: TGCGCCAGCAGCCAAGTGTCGGCGGGGACCACAGATACGCAGTATTTT
v_call: TRBV7-7; d_call: TRBD2; clone_size: -; j_call: TRBJ2-2; cdr3_aa: CASSRLAGEDGELFF; cdr3_nt: TGTGCCAGCAGCCGACTAGCGGGGGAGGACGGGGAGCTGTTTTTT
v_call: TRBV5-1; d_call: TRBD2; clone_size: -; j_call: TRBJ2-4; cdr3_aa: CASSVSGTSGGYIQYF; cdr3_nt: TGCGCCAGCAGCGTCTCCGGGACTAGCGGGGGTTACATTCAGTACTTC
v_call: TRBV9; d_call: -; clone_size: once; j_call: TRBJ1-1; cdr3_aa: CASSVSLDREAFF; cdr3_nt: TGTGCCAGCAGCGTATCTCTCGACAGGGAAGCTTTCTTT
v_call: TRBV15; d_call: -; clone_size: once; j_call: TRBJ2-1; cdr3_aa: CATSRDSYNEQFF; cdr3_nt: TGTGCCACCAGCAGAGACAGCTACAATGAGCAGTTCTTC
v_call: TRBV12-5; d_call: -; clone_size: -; j_call: TRBJ2-3; cdr3_aa: CASGPTLGTHSTDTQYF; cdr3_nt: TGTGCTAGTGGTCCTACCCTCGGGACACATAGCACAGATACGCAGTATTTT
v_call: TRBV19; d_call: -; clone_size: -; j_call: TRBJ1-1; cdr3_aa: CASSIGTGGAHTEAFF; cdr3_nt: TGTGCCAGTAGTATAGGTACGGGGGGGGCCCACACTGAAGCTTTCTTT
v_call: TRBV30; d_call: -; clone_size: few; j_call: TRBJ1-5; cdr3_aa: CAWSLRDNQPQHF; cdr3_nt: TGTGCCTGGAGTCTGAGGGATAATCAGCCCCAGCATTTT